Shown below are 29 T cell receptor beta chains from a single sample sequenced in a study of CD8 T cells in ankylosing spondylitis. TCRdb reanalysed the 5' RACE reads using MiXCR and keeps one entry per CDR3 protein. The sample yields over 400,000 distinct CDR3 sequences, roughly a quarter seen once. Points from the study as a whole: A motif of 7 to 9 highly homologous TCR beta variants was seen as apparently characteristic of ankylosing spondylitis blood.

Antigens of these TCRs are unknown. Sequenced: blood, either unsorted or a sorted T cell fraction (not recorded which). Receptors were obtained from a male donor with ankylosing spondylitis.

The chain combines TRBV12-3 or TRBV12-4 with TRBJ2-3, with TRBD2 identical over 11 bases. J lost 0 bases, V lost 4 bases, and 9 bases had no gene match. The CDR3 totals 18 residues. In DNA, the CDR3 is TGTGCCAGCAGTTCCCCCGGGACTAGCGGACTTAGCACAGATACGCAGTATTTT. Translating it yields CASSSPGTSGLSTDTQYF.

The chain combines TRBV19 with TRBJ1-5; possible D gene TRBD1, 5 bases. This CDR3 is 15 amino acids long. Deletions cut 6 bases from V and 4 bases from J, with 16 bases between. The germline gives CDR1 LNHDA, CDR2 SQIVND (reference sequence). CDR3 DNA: TGTGCCAGTAGCCCCGGGGACGGTCGAAATCAGCCCCAGCATTTT. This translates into CASSPGDGRNQPQHF.

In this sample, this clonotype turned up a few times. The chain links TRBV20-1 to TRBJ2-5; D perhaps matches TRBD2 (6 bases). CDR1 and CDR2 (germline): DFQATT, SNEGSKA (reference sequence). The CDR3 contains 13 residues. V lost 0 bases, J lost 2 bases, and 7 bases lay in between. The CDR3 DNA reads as TGCAGTGCTAGAGACGCGGGGCAAGAGACCCAGTACTTC. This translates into CSARDAGQETQYF.

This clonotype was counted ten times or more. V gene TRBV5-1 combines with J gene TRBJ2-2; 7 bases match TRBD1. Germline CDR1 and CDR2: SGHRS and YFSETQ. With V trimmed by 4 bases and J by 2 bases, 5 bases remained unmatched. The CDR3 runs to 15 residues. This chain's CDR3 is CASSDGTDNTGELFF. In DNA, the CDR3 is TGCGCCAGCAGCGACGGGACAGACAACACCGGGGAGCTGTTTTTT.

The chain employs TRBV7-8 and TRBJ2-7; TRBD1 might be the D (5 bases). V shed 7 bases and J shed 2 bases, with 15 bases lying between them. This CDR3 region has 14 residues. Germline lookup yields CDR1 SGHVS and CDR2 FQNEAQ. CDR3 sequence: CASTGRSRAYEQYF. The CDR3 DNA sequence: TGTGCCAGCACCGGGCGGTCCAGGGCCTACGAGCAGTACTTC.

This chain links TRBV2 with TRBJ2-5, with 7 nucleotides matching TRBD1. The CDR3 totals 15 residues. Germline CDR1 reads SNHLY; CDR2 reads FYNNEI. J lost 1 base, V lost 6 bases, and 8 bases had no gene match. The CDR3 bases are TGTGCCAGCAGGGTTACGACAGGGTCCCAAGAGACCCAGTACTTC. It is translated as CASRVTTGSQETQYF. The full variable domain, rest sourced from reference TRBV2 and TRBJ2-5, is EPEVTQTPSHQVTQMGQEVILRCVPISNHLYFYWYRQILGQKVEFLVSFYNNEISEKSEIFDDQFSVERPDGSNFTLKIRSTKLEDSAMYFCASRVTTGSQETQYFGPGTRLLVL.

The CDR3 reads CAWSPPLYSNQPQHF. CDR3 DNA: TGTGCCTGGAGTCCCCCGCTTTATAGCAATCAGCCCCAGCATTTT. The chain uses TRBV30 and TRBJ1-5, with D unclear. Trimming cost V 2 bases and J 0 bases, with 11 bases left between them. CDR3 length: 15 amino acids. CDR1 and CDR2 from the germline V gene are GTSNPN and SVGIG (reference sequence).

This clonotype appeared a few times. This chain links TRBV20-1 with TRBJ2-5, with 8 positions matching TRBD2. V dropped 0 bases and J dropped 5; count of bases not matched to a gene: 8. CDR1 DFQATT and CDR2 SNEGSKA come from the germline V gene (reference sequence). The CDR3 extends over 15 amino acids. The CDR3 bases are TGCAGTGCTAGAGATGAAATAGCGGGAAGGGAGACCCAGTACTTC. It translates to CSARDEIAGRETQYF.

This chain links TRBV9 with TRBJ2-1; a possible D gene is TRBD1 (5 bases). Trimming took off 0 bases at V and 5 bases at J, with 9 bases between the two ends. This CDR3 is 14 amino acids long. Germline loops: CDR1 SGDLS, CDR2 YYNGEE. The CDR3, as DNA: TGTGCCAGCAGCGTAGAAGCCAGGGACAATGAGCAGTTCTTC. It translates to CASSVEARDNEQFF.

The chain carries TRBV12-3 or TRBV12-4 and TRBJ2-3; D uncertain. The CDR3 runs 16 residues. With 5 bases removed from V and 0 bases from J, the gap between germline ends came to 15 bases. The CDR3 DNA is TGTGCCAGCAGTCCTCTGTTCGGGCAGAGCACAGATACGCAGTATTTT. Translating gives CASSPLFGQSTDTQYF.

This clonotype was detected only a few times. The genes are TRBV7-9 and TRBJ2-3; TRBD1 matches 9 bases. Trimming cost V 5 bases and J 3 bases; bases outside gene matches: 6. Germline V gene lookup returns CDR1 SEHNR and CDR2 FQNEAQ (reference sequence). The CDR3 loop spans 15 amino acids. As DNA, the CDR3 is TGTGCCAGCAGCCTACAGGGGGCCCAAACAGATACGCAGTATTTT. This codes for CASSLQGAQTDTQYF.

CDR3 sequence: CSTPGASSSYNEQFF. The CDR3 DNA is TGCAGTACCCCGGGAGCCTCGAGCTCCTACAATGAGCAGTTCTTC. The V and J genes are TRBV20-1 and TRBJ2-1; a possible D gene is TRBD2 (6 bases). Trimming shortened V by 8 bases and J by 0 bases, and 17 bases separated the two germline ends. CDR1 is DFQATT and CDR2 is SNEGSKA in the germline V gene (reference sequence). The CDR3 covers 15 residues.

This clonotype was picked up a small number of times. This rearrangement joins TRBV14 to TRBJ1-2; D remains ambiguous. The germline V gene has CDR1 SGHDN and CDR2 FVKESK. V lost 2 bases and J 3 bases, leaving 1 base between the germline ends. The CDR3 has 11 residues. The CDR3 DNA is TGTGCCAGCAGCCAATACTATGGCTACACCTTC. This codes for CASSQYYGYTF.

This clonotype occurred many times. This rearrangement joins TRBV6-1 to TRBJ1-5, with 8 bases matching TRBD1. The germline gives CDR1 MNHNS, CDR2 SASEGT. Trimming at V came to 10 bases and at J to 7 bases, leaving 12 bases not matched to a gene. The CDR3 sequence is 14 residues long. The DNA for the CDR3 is TGTGCCACTCTTTTGGACAGGGTAGAACAGCCCCAGCATTTT. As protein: CATLLDRVEQPQHF.

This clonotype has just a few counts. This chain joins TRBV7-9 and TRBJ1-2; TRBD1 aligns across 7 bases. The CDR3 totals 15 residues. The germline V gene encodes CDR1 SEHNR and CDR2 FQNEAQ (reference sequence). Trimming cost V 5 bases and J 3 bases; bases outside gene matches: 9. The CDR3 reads CASSPSGTDDYGYTF. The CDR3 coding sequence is TGTGCCAGCAGCCCCTCCGGGACAGACGACTATGGCTACACCTTC.

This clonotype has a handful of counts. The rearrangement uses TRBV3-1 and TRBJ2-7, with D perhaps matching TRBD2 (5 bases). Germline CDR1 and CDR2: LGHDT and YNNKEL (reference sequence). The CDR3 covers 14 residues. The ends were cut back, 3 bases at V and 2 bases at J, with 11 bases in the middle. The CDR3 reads CASSHRTGTYEQYF. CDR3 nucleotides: TGTGCCAGCAGCCACCGAACGGGAACCTACGAGCAGTACTTC.

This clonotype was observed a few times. The CDR3 here is CASSLALSGRDYGYTF. The CDR3 DNA reads TGTGCCAGCAGCTTAGCGCTGTCAGGCAGGGACTATGGCTACACCTTC. The chain employs TRBV7-6 and TRBJ1-2; tentatively, D is TRBD1 (5 bases). Trimming took off 0 bases at V and 3 bases at J, with 14 bases between the two ends. CDR3 size: 16 residues. CDR1 SGHVS and CDR2 FNYEAQ come from the germline V gene.

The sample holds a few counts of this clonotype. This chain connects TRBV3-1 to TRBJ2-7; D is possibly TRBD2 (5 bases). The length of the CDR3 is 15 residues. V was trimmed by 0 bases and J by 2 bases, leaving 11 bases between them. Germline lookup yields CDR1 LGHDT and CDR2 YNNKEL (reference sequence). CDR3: CASSQEGGPTYEQYF. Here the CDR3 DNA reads TGTGCCAGCAGCCAAGAAGGAGGTCCGACCTACGAGCAGTACTTC.

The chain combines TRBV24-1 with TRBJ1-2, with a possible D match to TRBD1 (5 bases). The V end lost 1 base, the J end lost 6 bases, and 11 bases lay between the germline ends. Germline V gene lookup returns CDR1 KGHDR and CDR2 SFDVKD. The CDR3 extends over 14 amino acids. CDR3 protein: CATSDFARDHGYTF. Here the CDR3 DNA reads TGTGCCACCAGTGATTTTGCCAGGGACCATGGCTACACCTTC.

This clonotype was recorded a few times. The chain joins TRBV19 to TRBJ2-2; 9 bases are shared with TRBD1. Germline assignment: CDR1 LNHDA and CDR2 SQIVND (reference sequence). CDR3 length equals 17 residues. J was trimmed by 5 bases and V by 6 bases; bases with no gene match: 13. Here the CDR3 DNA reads TGTGCCAGTAGCGACGCCAAACTGACAGGGGGGACCGGGGAGCTGTTTTTT. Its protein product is CASSDAKLTGGTGELFF.

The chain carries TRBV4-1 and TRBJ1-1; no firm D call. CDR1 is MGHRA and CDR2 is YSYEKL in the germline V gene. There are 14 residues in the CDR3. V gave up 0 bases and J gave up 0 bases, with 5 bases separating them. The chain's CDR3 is CASSQETLNTEAFF. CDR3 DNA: TGCGCCAGCAGCCAAGAGACGTTGAACACTGAAGCTTTCTTT.

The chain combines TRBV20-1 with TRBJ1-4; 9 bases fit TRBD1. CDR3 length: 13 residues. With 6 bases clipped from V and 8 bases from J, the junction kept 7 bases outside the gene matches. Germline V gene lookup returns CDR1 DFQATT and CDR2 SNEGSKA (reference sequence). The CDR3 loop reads CSARQGGYEKLFF. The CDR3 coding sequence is TGCAGTGCGAGACAGGGGGGGTACGAAAAACTGTTTTTT.

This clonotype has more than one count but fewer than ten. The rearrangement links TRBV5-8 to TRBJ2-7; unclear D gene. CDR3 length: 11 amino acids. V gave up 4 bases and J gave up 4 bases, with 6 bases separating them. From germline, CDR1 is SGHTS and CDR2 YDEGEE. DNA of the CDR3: TGTGCCAGCAGCCGACAATACGAGCAGTACTTC. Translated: CASSRQYEQYF. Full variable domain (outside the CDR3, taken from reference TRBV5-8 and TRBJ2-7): EAGVTQSPTHLIKTRGQQATLRCSPISGHTSVYWYQQALGLGLQFLLWYDEGEERNRGNFPPRFSGRQFPNYSSELNVNALELEDSALYLCASSRQYEQYFGPGTRLTVT.

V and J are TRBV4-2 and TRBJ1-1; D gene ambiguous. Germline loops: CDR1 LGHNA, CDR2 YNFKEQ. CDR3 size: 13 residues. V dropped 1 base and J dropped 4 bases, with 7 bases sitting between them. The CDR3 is CASSQGSATEAFF. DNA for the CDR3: TGTGCCAGCAGCCAAGGATCGGCCACTGAAGCTTTCTTT.

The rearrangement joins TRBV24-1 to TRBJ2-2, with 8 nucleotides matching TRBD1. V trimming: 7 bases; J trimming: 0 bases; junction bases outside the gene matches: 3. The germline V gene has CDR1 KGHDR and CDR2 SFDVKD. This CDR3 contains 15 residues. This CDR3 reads CATSRTGTNTGELFF. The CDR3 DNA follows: TGTGCCACCAGCCGGACAGGGACGAACACCGGGGAGCTGTTTTTT.

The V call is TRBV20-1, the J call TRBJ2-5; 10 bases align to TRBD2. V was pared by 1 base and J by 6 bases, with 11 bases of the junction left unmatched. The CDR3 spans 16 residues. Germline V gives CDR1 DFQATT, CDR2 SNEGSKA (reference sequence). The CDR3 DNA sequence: TGCAGTGCTAGAGCCCAACTAGCGGGAATTGTAAAGACCCAGTACTTC. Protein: CSARAQLAGIVKTQYF.

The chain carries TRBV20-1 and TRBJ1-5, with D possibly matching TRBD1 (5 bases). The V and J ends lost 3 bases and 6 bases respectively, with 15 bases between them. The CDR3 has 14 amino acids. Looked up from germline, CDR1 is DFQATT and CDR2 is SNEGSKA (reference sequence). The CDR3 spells CSASRRQGVQPQHF. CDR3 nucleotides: TGCAGTGCTAGCCGCCGACAAGGGGTTCAGCCCCAGCATTTT.

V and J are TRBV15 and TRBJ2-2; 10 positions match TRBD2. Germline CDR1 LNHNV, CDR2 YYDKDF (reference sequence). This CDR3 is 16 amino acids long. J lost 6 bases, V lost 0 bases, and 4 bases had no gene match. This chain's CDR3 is CATSRELAGVAGELFF. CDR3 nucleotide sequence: TGTGCCACCAGCAGAGAGCTAGCGGGGGTGGCCGGGGAGCTGTTTTTT.

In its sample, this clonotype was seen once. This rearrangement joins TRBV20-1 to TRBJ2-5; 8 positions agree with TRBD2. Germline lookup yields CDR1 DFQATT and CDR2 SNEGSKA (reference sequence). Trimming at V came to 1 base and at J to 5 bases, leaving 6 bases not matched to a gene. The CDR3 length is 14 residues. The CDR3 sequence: CSARAGGPSETQYF. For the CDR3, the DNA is TGCAGTGCTAGAGCGGGAGGGCCCTCTGAGACCCAGTACTTC.